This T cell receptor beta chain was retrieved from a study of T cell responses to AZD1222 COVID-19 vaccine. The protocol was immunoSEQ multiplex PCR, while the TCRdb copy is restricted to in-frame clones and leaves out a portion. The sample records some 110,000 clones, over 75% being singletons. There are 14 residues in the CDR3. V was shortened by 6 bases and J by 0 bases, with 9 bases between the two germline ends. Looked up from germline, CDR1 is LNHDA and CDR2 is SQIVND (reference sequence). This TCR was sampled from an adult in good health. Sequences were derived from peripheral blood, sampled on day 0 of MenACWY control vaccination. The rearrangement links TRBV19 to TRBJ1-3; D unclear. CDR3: CASRVGSSGNTIYF. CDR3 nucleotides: TGTGCCAGTAGGGTCGGAAGCTCTGGAAACACCATATATTTT.